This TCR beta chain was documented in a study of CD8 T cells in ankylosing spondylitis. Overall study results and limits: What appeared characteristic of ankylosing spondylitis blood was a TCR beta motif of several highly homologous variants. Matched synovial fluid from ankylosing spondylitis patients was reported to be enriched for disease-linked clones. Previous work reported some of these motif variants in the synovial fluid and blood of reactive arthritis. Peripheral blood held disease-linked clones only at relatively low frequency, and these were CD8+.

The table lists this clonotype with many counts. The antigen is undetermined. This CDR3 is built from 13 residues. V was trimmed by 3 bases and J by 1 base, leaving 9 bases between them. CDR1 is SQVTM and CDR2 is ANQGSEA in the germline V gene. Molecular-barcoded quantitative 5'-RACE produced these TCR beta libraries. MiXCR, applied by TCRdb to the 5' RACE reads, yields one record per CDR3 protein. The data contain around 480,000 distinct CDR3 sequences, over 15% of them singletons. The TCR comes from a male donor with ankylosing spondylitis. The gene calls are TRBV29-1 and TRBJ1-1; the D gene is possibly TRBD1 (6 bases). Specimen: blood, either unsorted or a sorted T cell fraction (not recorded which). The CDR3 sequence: CSVEPGANTEAFF. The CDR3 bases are TGCAGCGTTGAGCCAGGGGCGAACACTGAAGCTTTCTTT.